The clone carrying this T cell receptor beta chain was counted ten times or more. The antigen is unknown. The record originates from a study of T cell repertoires in cytomegalovirus infection. The overall study: A matching HLA type, together with CMV infection, was signaled by public TCR beta signatures. Findings and limits, study-wide: Identification of carriers of CMV plus the relevant HLA was achieved through cumulative public TCR beta family frequency.

TCRdb re-called the reads through MiXCR, storing one row per CDR3 protein. Counted here are 400,000 to 550,000 distinct CDR3 sequences, 11% occurring once; the ten biggest clones make up approximately 10%. The material sequenced was PBMCs. This receptor was taken from a human donor in good health (CMV status not recorded). Some clones in this sample may be carry-over from other donors' samples.

This CDR3 reads CASSFYGVNGNQPQHF. CDR3 DNA sequence: TGTGCCAGCAGCTTTTACGGGGTAAATGGGAATCAGCCCCAGCATTTT. The chain is built from TRBV7-2 and TRBJ1-5, with D hard to call. Trimming stripped 3 bases from V and 4 bases from J, with 16 bases between. There are 16 residues in the CDR3. CDR1 SGHTA and CDR2 FQGNSA come from the germline V gene.